Below, 27 T cell receptor beta chains from the same sample are listed, as sequenced in a study of CD8 T cells in ankylosing spondylitis. Antigen specificity for these receptors is unknown. Points from the study as a whole: For ankylosing spondylitis blood, a TCR beta motif of several highly homologous variants appeared characteristic.

TCRdb reprocessed the 5' RACE reads with MiXCR, giving one entry per CDR3 protein. The sample lists approximately 540,000 distinct CDR3 sequences, roughly 12% seen once, with over 6.5% in the top ten. What was sequenced was blood, either unsorted or a sorted T cell fraction (not recorded which). The receptors stem from a male donor with ankylosing spondylitis.

This clonotype was seen at least ten times. The V call is TRBV12-3 or TRBV12-4, the J call TRBJ2-3; 7 bases fit TRBD2. V trimming: 5 bases; J trimming: 1 base; junction bases outside the gene matches: 9. The length of the CDR3 is 16 residues. The CDR3 sequence: CASSRLGSGGTDTQYF. In DNA, the CDR3 is TGTGCCAGCAGTCGCCTCGGGAGCGGGGGCACAGATACGCAGTATTTT.

This clonotype was counted only a few times. J is TRBJ2-7 and V is TRBV20-1; 9 bases align to TRBD1. This CDR3 spans 14 amino acids. V was clipped by 4 bases and J by 5 bases; unmatched bases: 9. Germline V gene lookup returns CDR1 DFQATT and CDR2 SNEGSKA (reference sequence). CDR3 sequence reads: CSAITGGGIDEQYF. In nucleotides, the CDR3 is TGCAGTGCTATTACAGGGGGCGGAATCGACGAGCAGTACTTC.

J is TRBJ2-1 and V is TRBV20-1; TRBD2 matches 10 bases. Germline V gene sequence: CDR1 DFQATT, CDR2 SNEGSKA (reference sequence). The CDR3 consists of 17 residues. J lost 0 bases, V lost 0 bases, and 5 bases had no gene match. This CDR3 reads CSARDARLAGSYNEQFF. CDR3 DNA: TGCAGTGCTAGAGATGCCCGACTAGCGGGCTCCTACAATGAGCAGTTCTTC.

In this sample, this clonotype turned up many times. This sequence joins TRBV5-1 and TRBJ1-2, with D hard to call. Trimming removed 1 base from V and 10 bases from J, with 8 bases in between. Germline values: CDR1 SGHRS, CDR2 YFSETQ. The CDR3 is 11 amino acids. CDR3 amino acids: CASSLNSYYTF. Here the CDR3 DNA reads TGCGCCAGCAGCTTGAACAGTTACTACACCTTC.

This clonotype was found a few times. The chain links TRBV11-1 to TRBJ1-1; D gene ambiguous. Germline V gene data show CDR1 as SGHAT and CDR2 as FQDESV (reference sequence). Trimming stripped 4 bases from V and 2 bases from J, with 26 bases between. The CDR3 length is 19 residues. The CDR3, as DNA: TGTGCCAGCAGCTCCCACCACCCTGGAGTGGGGAAATCTAACACTGAAGCTTTCTTT. It specifies CASSSHHPGVGKSNTEAFF.

This clonotype was recorded a few times. CDR3 protein: CSARDGFGGGTEAFF. CDR3 sequence (DNA): TGCAGTGCTAGAGATGGTTTTGGGGGTGGGACTGAAGCTTTCTTT. The J gene is TRBJ1-1, the V gene TRBV20-1; tentatively, D is TRBD1 (5 bases). V lost 0 bases and J 5 bases, leaving 16 bases between the germline ends. CDR3 length: 15 amino acids. Germline V lookup: CDR1 DFQATT, CDR2 SNEGSKA (reference sequence).

V is TRBV4-2 and J is TRBJ1-6, with D perhaps matching TRBD1 (6 bases). CDR1 is LGHNA and CDR2 is YNFKEQ in the germline V gene. The V end was cut by 0 bases, the J end by 10 bases, with 16 bases between. The CDR3 has 16 amino acids. CDR3 nucleotide sequence: TGTGCCAGCAGCCAAGATCCCCAGGGGAAGCACTCACCCCTCCACTTT. It specifies CASSQDPQGKHSPLHF.

The chain joins TRBV12-3 or TRBV12-4 to TRBJ1-1; perhaps TRBD1 as D (5 bases). The length of the CDR3 is 13 residues. The V and J ends lost 5 bases and 11 bases respectively, with 18 bases between them. The CDR3 DNA reads as TGTGCCAGCAGTCTCCGGGGGTCCATCGCTGCTTTCTTT. Translating gives CASSLRGSIAAFF.

The gene calls are TRBV20-1 and TRBJ1-2; D possibly corresponds to TRBD1 (5 bases). Per germline, CDR1 DFQATT and CDR2 SNEGSKA (reference sequence). There are 12 residues in the CDR3. This CDR3 reads CTTTETNYGYTF. The CDR3 coding sequence is TGCACTACGACAGAAACTAACTATGGCTACACCTTC.

V and J are TRBV7-2 and TRBJ2-2, with 12 bases matching TRBD2. The length of the CDR3 is 15 residues. Germline values: CDR1 SGHTA, CDR2 FQGNSA. With V trimmed by 2 bases and J by 6 bases, 1 base remained unmatched. CDR3 bases: TGTGCCAGCAGCTTACTAGCGGGAGGGGCCGGGGAGCTGTTTTTT. This translates into CASSLLAGGAGELFF.

This clonotype showed up just a few times. This sequence joins TRBV29-1 and TRBJ1-1; D unclear. With 5 bases removed from V and 5 bases from J, the gap between germline ends came to 9 bases. The CDR3 has 11 residues. CDR1 and CDR2 (germline): SQVTM, ANQGSEA. DNA for the CDR3: TGCAGCGTTTCAAGAGAGACTGAAGCTTTCTTT. Translation gives CSVSRETEAFF.

This clonotype was counted only a few times. This chain connects TRBV7-2 to TRBJ2-2; D ambiguous. This CDR3 is built from 11 residues. Trimming cost V 3 bases and J 7 bases, with 3 bases left between them. The germline V gene encodes CDR1 SGHTA and CDR2 FQGNSA. CDR3 residues: CASSFVGELFF. As DNA, the CDR3 is TGTGCCAGCAGCTTTGTCGGGGAGCTGTTTTTT.

This chain joins TRBV7-2 and TRBJ1-2; 8 positions match TRBD1. CDR3 length: 15 amino acids. Per the germline V gene, CDR1 is SGHTA and CDR2 is FQGNSA. V shed 1 base and J 3 bases; nucleotides not matched to a gene: 4. CDR3 residues: CASSLGQGAHYGYTF. The CDR3 DNA sequence: TGTGCCAGCAGCTTAGGTCAGGGGGCTCACTATGGCTACACCTTC.

V is TRBV5-1 and J is TRBJ1-2; no clear D. Trimming took 0 bases from V and 0 from J, leaving 12 bases between them. The germline CDR1 and CDR2 sequences are SGHRS and YFSETQ. This CDR3 has 16 amino acids. DNA of the CDR3: TGCGCCAGCAGCTTGGTGGCCGGCTTAGCTAACTATGGCTACACCTTC. Its translation is CASSLVAGLANYGYTF.

This clonotype was seen only a few times. The rearrangement joins TRBV6-2 or TRBV6-3 to TRBJ2-1; perhaps TRBD2 as D (5 bases). Trimming stripped 5 bases from V and 9 bases from J, with 20 bases between. This CDR3 is built from 15 residues. Looked up from germline, CDR1 is MNHEY and CDR2 is SVGEGT. The CDR3 nucleotides read TGTGCCAGCAGTATTAACCCCGGACCCAGCGGTGAGCAGTTCTTC. As protein: CASSINPGPSGEQFF.

This clonotype has more than one count but fewer than ten. The rearrangement links TRBV5-1 to TRBJ2-6, with D unresolved. The CDR3 extends over 17 amino acids. CDR1 is SGHRS, CDR2 YFSETQ, per germline. The ends were cut back, 0 bases at V and 1 base at J, with 11 bases in the middle. CDR3 amino acids: CASSLAELISGANVLTF. DNA for the CDR3: TGCGCCAGCAGCTTGGCCGAGCTGATATCTGGGGCCAACGTCCTGACTTTC.

The V and J genes are TRBV20-1 and TRBJ2-1; 9 nucleotides agree with TRBD1. Germline V gene lookup returns CDR1 DFQATT and CDR2 SNEGSKA (reference sequence). The CDR3 is made up of 13 amino acids. Trimming removed 6 bases from V and 4 bases from J; junction bases left unmatched: 4. The CDR3 loop reads CSAPGTGYNEQFF. CDR3 DNA sequence: TGCAGTGCCCCCGGGACAGGGTACAATGAGCAGTTCTTC.

The genes are TRBV3-1 and TRBJ1-6, with TRBD1 matching 10 bases. Germline V gene sequence: CDR1 LGHDT, CDR2 YNNKEL (reference sequence). The CDR3 consists of 17 residues. V was clipped by 3 bases and J by 5 bases; unmatched bases: 7. CDR3 region: CASSHTVTGGHNSPLHF. The DNA for the CDR3 is TGTGCCAGCAGCCATACCGTGACAGGGGGCCATAATTCACCCCTCCACTTT.

This chain uses TRBV5-5 with TRBJ2-1; the match to TRBD1 covers 9 bases. Germline V gene lookup returns CDR1 SGHKS and CDR2 YYEKEE (reference sequence). Trimming cost V 3 bases and J 0 bases; bases outside gene matches: 4. The CDR3 consists of 16 residues. The CDR3 DNA follows: TGTGCCAGCAGCTCCTTGGACAGGGGCTCCTACAATGAGCAGTTCTTC. Its translation is CASSSLDRGSYNEQFF.

The table lists this clonotype with many counts. Written as DNA, the CDR3 is TGTGCCAGCAGCCCCCGGACAGGGAGAGAGACCCAGTACTTC. It codes for CASSPRTGRETQYF. This chain links TRBV3-1 with TRBJ2-5, with TRBD1 identical over 8 bases. Trimming removed 4 bases from V and 4 bases from J; junction bases left unmatched: 5. The CDR3 is 14 residues long. In germline, CDR1 is LGHDT, CDR2 YNNKEL (reference sequence).

This clonotype was counted at least ten times. The genes are TRBV3-1 and TRBJ2-2; D remains ambiguous. Germline V gene data show CDR1 as LGHDT and CDR2 as YNNKEL (reference sequence). This CDR3 comprises 14 residues. V was cut by 2 bases and J by 6 bases, with 10 bases left in between. CDR3 coding DNA: TGTGCCAGCAGCCAACACTTTGGGTCCGGGGAGCTGTTTTTT. Amino acids: CASSQHFGSGELFF.

This clonotype was seen a few times. The rearrangement uses TRBV5-5 and TRBJ1-5; 10 nucleotides line up with TRBD1. The V and J ends lost 3 bases and 3 bases, in that order; junction bases with no gene match: 3. Germline V gene sequence: CDR1 SGHKS, CDR2 YYEKEE (reference sequence). The CDR3 is made up of 15 amino acids. The CDR3 is CASSWGTGDNQPQHF. The CDR3 DNA reads TGTGCCAGCAGCTGGGGGACAGGGGACAATCAGCCCCAGCATTTT.

This clonotype was seen a handful of times. J is TRBJ2-7 and V is TRBV20-1; 12 nucleotides align to TRBD2. The CDR3 is 14 residues long. Germline CDR1 is DFQATT and CDR2 is SNEGSKA (reference sequence). V dropped 2 bases and J dropped 6; count of bases not matched to a gene: 5. In DNA, the CDR3 is TGCAGTGCTAGACTAGCGGGAGGGCCGGGCGAGCAGTACTTC. Amino acids: CSARLAGGPGEQYF.

This clonotype has only a few counts. V and J are TRBV9 and TRBJ2-2; D tentatively reads TRBD1 or TRBD2 (5 bases each). Trimming took 4 bases from V and 7 from J, leaving 23 bases between them. CDR3 size: 17 residues. In germline, CDR1 is SGDLS, CDR2 YYNGEE. The chain's CDR3 is CASSTRGAPHAGGELFF. CDR3 in DNA: TGTGCCAGCAGCACCCGGGGCGCCCCTCACGCGGGCGGGGAGCTGTTTTTT.

This clonotype has just a few counts. The V gene is TRBV7-9, the J gene TRBJ2-3; D is undetermined. This CDR3 contains 14 residues. Trimming removed 7 bases from V and 6 bases from J, with 17 bases in between. Germline CDR1 reads SEHNR; CDR2 reads FQNEAQ (reference sequence). In DNA form, the CDR3 reads TGTGCCAGCAAAGGGCTCTCGAAGGCGGATACGCAGTATTTT. It codes for CASKGLSKADTQYF.

The chain has TRBV7-2 and TRBJ2-1; D unresolved. From germline, CDR1 is SGHTA and CDR2 FQGNSA. The CDR3 runs to 15 residues. Trimming took off 5 bases at V and 6 bases at J, with 17 bases between the two ends. The CDR3 here is CASSLEGVRSNEQFF. CDR3 DNA sequence: TGTGCCAGCAGCCTCGAAGGAGTACGATCCAATGAGCAGTTCTTC. The whole variable domain, filled in from reference TRBV7-2 and TRBJ2-1, reads GAGVSQSPSNKVTEKGKDVELRCDPISGHTALYWYRQSLGQGLEFLIYFQGNSAPDKSGLPSDRFSAERTGGSVSTLTIQRTQQEDSAVYLCASSLEGVRSNEQFFGPGTRLTVL.

The chain has TRBV7-9 and TRBJ2-3; possible D gene TRBD2, 6 bases. Trimming cost V 1 base and J 4 bases, with 12 bases left between them. Per germline, CDR1 SEHNR and CDR2 FQNEAQ (reference sequence). This CDR3 comprises 15 residues. Written as DNA, the CDR3 is TGTGCCAGCAGCTTAGGCGGGATTGACGCAGATACGCAGTATTTT. It codes for CASSLGGIDADTQYF.